One and the same sample provided the 25 T cell receptor beta chains below, sequenced in a study of T cell responses to AZD1222 COVID-19 vaccine. Clones were read by immunoSEQ multiplex PCR, and TCRdb kept only the in-frame ones, dropping some. The sample consists of some 110,000 clones, 88% of them appearing once. This material consisted of peripheral blood, taken on day 0 of AZD1222 vaccination. The receptors were gathered from an adult in good health.

This clone came up once. The chain carries TRBV7-9 and TRBJ2-7, with 7 nucleotides matching TRBD2. Losses at the gene ends were 1 base for V and 2 bases for J; bases not matched to a gene: 2. The length of the CDR3 is 14 residues. The germline gives CDR1 SEHNR, CDR2 FQNEAQ (reference sequence). The CDR3 reads CASSLGGGAYEQYF. In nucleotides, the CDR3 is TGTGCCAGCAGCTTAGGGGGGGGTGCCTACGAGCAGTACTTC.

The chain is built from TRBV7-9 and TRBJ2-7, with D possibly TRBD2 on 6 matching bases. This CDR3 spans 15 amino acids. Trimming pared 4 bases from V and 2 bases from J, leaving 15 bases between. CDR1 SEHNR and CDR2 FQNEAQ come from the germline V gene (reference sequence). The CDR3 sequence is CASSSLRDLAYEQYF. CDR3 sequence (DNA): TGTGCCAGCAGCTCTCTCAGGGACTTAGCCTACGAGCAGTACTTC. Looking up the rest from reference TRBV7-9 and TRBJ2-7 gives the full variable domain: DTGVSQNPRHKITKRGQNVTFRCDPISEHNRLYWYRQTLGQGPEFLTYFQNEAQLEKSRLLSDRFSAERPKGSFSTLEIQRTEQGDSAMYLCASSSLRDLAYEQYFGPGTRLTVT.

The chain is built from TRBV13 and TRBJ1-5, with TRBD1 as a possible D gene (5 bases). The CDR3 covers 14 residues. The germline V and J ends were trimmed by 5 bases and 6 bases, with 14 bases remaining between them. From germline, CDR1 is PRHDT and CDR2 FYEKMQ (reference sequence). The CDR3 reads CASSHRRAAQPQHF. The CDR3 DNA follows: TGTGCCAGCAGCCACCGCAGGGCAGCTCAGCCCCAGCATTTT.

The chain employs TRBV7-8 and TRBJ2-3; no clear D. Germline CDR1 reads SGHVS; CDR2 reads FQNEAQ. This CDR3 is built from 15 residues. V was clipped by 0 bases and J by 0 bases, with 7 bases between them. CDR3 residues: CASSLALRSTDTQYF. The CDR3 region has the DNA TGTGCCAGCAGCTTAGCTTTGCGAAGCACAGATACGCAGTATTTT. The full variable domain, rest sourced from reference TRBV7-8 and TRBJ2-3, is GAGVSQSPRYKVAKRGQDVALRCDPISGHVSLFWYQQALGQGPEFLTYFQNEAQLDKSGLPSDRFFAERPEGSVSTLKIQRTQQEDSAVYLCASSLALRSTDTQYFGPGTRLTVL.

The genes are TRBV15 and TRBJ2-6, with a possible D match to TRBD2 (6 bases). V lost 0 bases and J lost 0, with 18 bases in between. The CDR3 contains 20 residues. Germline-derived CDR1 and CDR2 are LNHNV and YYDKDF (reference sequence). Here the CDR3 DNA reads TGTGCCACCAGCAGAGATTCGGCGGGGATAAGTTACTCTGGGGCCAACGTCCTGACTTTC. It is translated as CATSRDSAGISYSGANVLTF.

This clone was recorded once. The genes are TRBV16 and TRBJ2-3; maybe TRBD2 (5 bases). The CDR3 is 15 amino acids. Germline CDR1 is KGHSY and CDR2 is FQNENV. V was clipped by 1 base and J by 0 bases, with 8 bases between them. CDR3 in DNA: TGTGCCAGCAGCCAATTAAGCGGCAGCACAGATACGCAGTATTTT. It encodes CASSQLSGSTDTQYF.

This clone was observed a single time. A junction end diverges from the germline sequence, so it may reflect a read error. The V gene is TRBV30, the J gene TRBJ1-6; no firm D call. This CDR3 is 12 amino acids long. Germline CDR1 GTSNPN, CDR2 SVGIG (reference sequence). CDR3 protein: CARRLNNSPLHF. CDR3 DNA sequence: TGTGCCAGGAGACTGAATAATTCACCCCTCCACTTT.

V and J are TRBV5-4 and TRBJ2-3; D call uncertain. V lost 2 bases, J lost 2 bases, and 9 bases lay in between. CDR1 is SGHNT, CDR2 YYREEE, per germline (reference sequence). CDR3 size: 14 residues. CDR3 sequence (DNA): TGTGCCAGCAGCTTCTCGGCAGCCACAGATACGCAGTATTTT. Encoded protein: CASSFSAATDTQYF.

The rearrangement links TRBV19 to TRBJ1-3, with a possible D match to TRBD1 (6 bases). The germline V gene encodes CDR1 LNHDA and CDR2 SQIVND (reference sequence). The CDR3 totals 13 residues. Trimming took off 6 bases at V and 8 bases at J, with 14 bases between the two ends. CDR3 protein: CASRPTGSDTIYF. CDR3 DNA: TGTGCCAGTAGACCTACAGGGTCAGACACCATATATTTT. Filled out from reference TRBV19 and TRBJ1-3, the complete variable domain reads DGGITQSPKYLFRKEGQNVTLSCEQNLNHDAMYWYRQDPGQGLRLIYYSQIVNDFQKGDIAEGYSVSREKKESFPLTVTSAQKNPTAFYLCASRPTGSDTIYFGEGSWLTVV.

J is TRBJ1-2 and V is TRBV14; D is possibly TRBD1 (5 bases). V was pared by 1 base and J by 4 bases, with 10 bases between. The CDR3 runs to 14 residues. Germline V gene lookup returns CDR1 SGHDN and CDR2 FVKESK. CDR3 coding DNA: TGTGCCAGCAGCCAAGGGGGACTGATCTATGGCTACACCTTC. Encoded protein: CASSQGGLIYGYTF.

The chain has TRBV11-2 and TRBJ2-4; 12 bases align to TRBD1. Germline V gives CDR1 SGHAT, CDR2 FQNNGV. After removal of 4 bases from V and 7 bases from J, the junction contained 8 bases not matched to a gene. The CDR3 runs 16 residues. This chain's CDR3 is CASSSPGQGASNIQYF. The CDR3 DNA reads TGTGCCAGCAGCTCTCCGGGACAGGGGGCGAGCAACATTCAGTACTTC.

This sequence joins TRBV6-5 and TRBJ1-2; D gene unclear. V was trimmed by 0 bases and J by 0 bases, leaving 11 bases between them. The CDR3 has 16 amino acids. CDR1 is MNHEY and CDR2 is SVGAGI in the germline V gene. This CDR3 reads CASSYSLGRTNYGYTF. As DNA, the CDR3 is TGTGCCAGCAGTTACTCACTAGGGCGAACTAACTATGGCTACACCTTC.

The chain couples TRBV3-1 (or the pseudogene TRBV3-2) to TRBJ2-1; D ambiguous. Germline-derived CDR1 and CDR2 are LGHDT and YNNKEL (reference sequence). This CDR3 has 16 amino acids. Trimming stripped 1 base from V and 6 bases from J, with 16 bases between. The CDR3 region has the DNA TGTGCCAGCAGCCAAGTTCCTACCCGTGGGTTCAATGAGCAGTTCTTC. Translated, it gives CASSQVPTRGFNEQFF.

V is TRBV15 and J is TRBJ1-2, with TRBD1 identical over 10 bases. The junction had 2 bases not matched to a gene; V was cut back by 1 base and J by 0 bases. Germline CDR1 reads LNHNV; CDR2 reads YYDKDF (reference sequence). The CDR3 has 16 residues. In DNA, the CDR3 is TGTGCCACCAGCAGAGGGGACAGGGGTTCTAACTATGGCTACACCTTC. It translates to CATSRGDRGSNYGYTF.

The genes are TRBV5-1 and TRBJ1-5; TRBD1 aligns across 7 bases. Germline assignment: CDR1 SGHRS and CDR2 YFSETQ. There are 16 residues in the CDR3. Unmatched junction bases numbered 9, after V lost 4 bases and J lost 2 bases. The CDR3: CASSPEAGTGNQPQHF. The CDR3 coding sequence is TGCGCCAGCAGCCCAGAGGCGGGGACAGGCAATCAGCCCCAGCATTTT.

This sequence joins TRBV3-1 (or the pseudogene TRBV3-2) and TRBJ1-2, with D perhaps TRBD1 (5 bases). Germline CDR1 reads LGHDT; CDR2 reads YNNKEL (reference sequence). The germline V and J ends were trimmed by 1 base and 7 bases, with 16 bases remaining between them. CDR3 length: 15 residues. In DNA, the CDR3 is TGTGCCAGCAGCCAAGTCGCGAGGGACTCGGGTGGCTACACCTTC. Amino acids: CASSQVARDSGGYTF.

The genes are TRBV7-2 and TRBJ1-4; D is ambiguous. V was pared by 1 base and J by 1 base, with 7 bases between. This CDR3 comprises 15 residues. Germline V gene lookup returns CDR1 SGHTA and CDR2 FQGNSA. CDR3 bases: TGTGCCAGCAGCTTAGGACGGAGAACTAATGAAAAACTGTTTTTT. This sequence encodes CASSLGRRTNEKLFF.

This rearrangement joins TRBV5-1 to TRBJ2-3; 10 bases match TRBD1. This CDR3 is built from 16 residues. The V gene's germline CDR1 is SGHRS and CDR2 YFSETQ. V gave up 4 bases and J gave up 1 base; unmatched junction bases: 6. In nucleotides, the CDR3 is TGCGCCAGCAGCGTCAGACAGGGGGCAGGCACAGATACGCAGTATTTT. Amino acid sequence: CASSVRQGAGTDTQYF.

The CDR3: CASSRGQLQETQYF. CDR3 nucleotide sequence: TGTGCCAGCAGCCGGGGACAGCTACAAGAGACCCAGTACTTC. The genes are TRBV14 and TRBJ2-5, with 7 nucleotides matching TRBD1. This CDR3 spans 14 amino acids. Germline V gene sequence: CDR1 SGHDN, CDR2 FVKESK. Trimming took 4 bases from V and 2 from J; bases not matched to a gene: 4. The full variable domain, rest sourced from reference TRBV14 and TRBJ2-5, is EAGVTQFPSHSVIEKGQTVTLRCDPISGHDNLYWYRRVMGKEIKFLLHFVKESKQDESGMPNNRFLAERTGGTYSTLKVQPAELEDSGVYFCASSRGQLQETQYFGPGTRLLVL.

This clone was observed a single time. The chain combines TRBV3-1 (or the pseudogene TRBV3-2) with TRBJ1-2; D gene ambiguous. There are 13 residues in the CDR3. Trimming took 0 bases from V and 8 from J, leaving 10 bases between them. Germline values: CDR1 LGHDT, CDR2 YNNKEL (reference sequence). The CDR3 DNA follows: TGTGCCAGCAGCCAAGATATAGCGTGGGGCTACACCTTC. It is translated as CASSQDIAWGYTF.

The chain employs TRBV5-1 and TRBJ2-7; D is possibly TRBD2 (7 bases). CDR3 length equals 15 residues. V was trimmed by 0 bases and J by 2 bases, leaving 12 bases between them. Germline lookup yields CDR1 SGHRS and CDR2 YFSETQ. The CDR3 nucleotides are TGCGCCAGCAGCTTGGATGGGGGGGCCGCCTACGAGCAGTACTTC. The encoded protein is CASSLDGGAAYEQYF.

The chain has TRBV3-1 (or the pseudogene TRBV3-2) and TRBJ2-3; D is unresolved. CDR1 LGHDT and CDR2 YNNKEL come from the germline V gene (reference sequence). CDR3 size: 17 residues. V was clipped by 0 bases and J by 2 bases, with 15 bases between them. CDR3 nucleotide sequence: TGTGCCAGCAGCCAAGATCAATCCGGTAGGCCCACAGATACGCAGTATTTT. As protein: CASSQDQSGRPTDTQYF.

The rearrangement links TRBV7-2 to TRBJ1-1, with D perhaps matching TRBD1 (6 bases). The CDR3 loop spans 14 amino acids. Trimming removed 3 bases at V and 5 bases at J, with 13 bases between. The germline CDR1 and CDR2 sequences are SGHTA and FQGNSA. The CDR3 DNA follows: TGTGCCAGCAGCTTTGGTCCTCAGGGGACTGAAGCTTTCTTT. It is translated as CASSFGPQGTEAFF.

Worth noting for this clone: The junction departs from the called germline gene at one end, perhaps through a read error. CDR3: CASSPGLAAGETQYF. DNA of the CDR3: TGTGCTAGCAGCCCGGGACTAGCGGCGGGCGAGACCCAGTACTTC. The genes are TRBV7-7 and TRBJ2-5; 11 bases fit TRBD2. CDR1 and CDR2 (germline): SSHAT, FNYEAQ (reference sequence). This CDR3 is 15 amino acids long.

V gene TRBV29-1 combines with J gene TRBJ2-7; maybe TRBD1 (5 bases). Germline lookup yields CDR1 SQVTM and CDR2 ANQGSEA. V was trimmed by 5 bases and J by 0 bases, leaving 11 bases between them. The CDR3 covers 13 residues. The chain's CDR3 is CSVLAGLSYEQYF. In DNA form, the CDR3 reads TGCAGCGTTCTGGCAGGGCTCTCCTACGAGCAGTACTTC.